The 29 T cell receptor beta chains below come from one sample, sequenced in a study of shared clonotypes between healthy human individuals. Method: immunoSEQ multiplex PCR; TCRdb's copy keeps in-frame clones and lacks some. The sample yields approximately 620,000 clones, 95% to 98% seen once. Source material: naive CD4+ T cells sorted from blood. Subset in this sample: CD45RA+ positively selected. These TCRs come from a young woman in good health.

The chain joins TRBV6-6 to TRBJ1-1, with TRBD1 as a possible D gene (5 bases). V gave up 0 bases and J gave up 4 bases, with 12 bases separating them. Looked up from germline, CDR1 is MNHNY and CDR2 is SVGAGI (reference sequence). The CDR3 is made up of 15 amino acids. CDR3 sequence: CASSYSGQGFTEAFF. The DNA for the CDR3 is TGTGCCAGCAGTTACTCAGGACAAGGATTCACTGAAGCTTTCTTT.

V is TRBV7-9 and J is TRBJ2-3, with D perhaps given as TRBD1 or TRBD2 (5 bases each). Germline CDR1 is SEHNR and CDR2 is FQNEAQ (reference sequence). The length of the CDR3 is 17 residues. The germline V and J ends were trimmed by 4 bases and 4 bases, with 21 bases remaining between them. The CDR3 coding sequence is TGTGCCAGCAGCTCCCGGGGTAGTGGGGCGAGTCCAGATACGCAGTATTTT. Translated, it gives CASSSRGSGASPDTQYF.

This chain uses TRBV19 with TRBJ2-1, with 11 bases that match TRBD2. Unmatched junction bases numbered 12, after V lost 3 bases and J lost 5 bases. This CDR3 contains 18 residues. Germline V gives CDR1 LNHDA, CDR2 SQIVND (reference sequence). CDR3 sequence (DNA): TGTGCCAGTAGTATGGTTGGTAGCGGGAGGGATTGGGACAATGAGCAGTTCTTC. Amino acid sequence: CASSMVGSGRDWDNEQFF. Drawing the rest from reference TRBV19 and TRBJ2-1, the complete variable domain is DGGITQSPKYLFRKEGQNVTLSCEQNLNHDAMYWYRQDPGQGLRLIYYSQIVNDFQKGDIAEGYSVSREKKESFPLTVTSAQKNPTAFYLCASSMVGSGRDWDNEQFFGPGTRLTVL.

The rearrangement joins TRBV5-6 to TRBJ2-1; 8 nucleotides agree with TRBD2. This CDR3 region has 15 residues. Trimming cost V 0 bases and J 2 bases; bases outside gene matches: 1. CDR1 is SGHDT, CDR2 YYEEEE, per germline. The CDR3 reads CASSLGGRPYNEQFF. The CDR3 DNA sequence: TGTGCCAGCAGCTTGGGCGGGAGGCCCTACAATGAGCAGTTCTTC.

This chain joins TRBV5-5 and TRBJ2-4; D ambiguous. This CDR3 is 11 amino acids long. The germline CDR1 and CDR2 sequences are SGHKS and YYEKEE (reference sequence). V was trimmed by 1 base and J by 7 bases, leaving 3 bases between them. CDR3 nucleotide sequence: TGTGCCAGCAGCTTGAGTAACATTCAGTACTTC. It codes for CASSLSNIQYF.

The V call is TRBV5-1, the J call TRBJ2-7; 13 nucleotides align to TRBD2. The V gene end was trimmed by 0 bases and the J gene end by 5 bases; junction bases not matched to a gene: 5. Germline CDR1 SGHRS, CDR2 YFSETQ. The CDR3 totals 16 residues. CDR3: CASSLVSLAGGNEQYF. In DNA, the CDR3 is TGCGCCAGCAGCTTGGTCTCACTAGCGGGAGGGAACGAGCAGTACTTC.

The J gene is TRBJ2-7, the V gene TRBV7-2; a weak D match, TRBD2 (5 bases). This CDR3 has 14 residues. V was shortened by 3 bases and J by 2 bases, with 11 bases between the two germline ends. Germline loops: CDR1 SGHTA, CDR2 FQGNSA. DNA for the CDR3: TGTGCCAGCAGCTTCCTTTTCGGGGCCTACGAGCAGTACTTC. As protein: CASSFLFGAYEQYF.

V gene TRBV10-1 combines with J gene TRBJ1-2, with 8 bases aligning to TRBD1. Trimming cost V 6 bases and J 7 bases; bases outside gene matches: 7. The CDR3 runs to 13 residues. CDR1 and CDR2 from the germline V gene are WNHNN and SYGVQD (reference sequence). CDR3 DNA: TGCGCCAGCAGACCCGGGACAGGCCCTGGCTACACCTTC. This gives the protein CASRPGTGPGYTF.

The CDR3, as DNA: TGTGCCAGCAGCGCCCAGGGGGCAAGGCAATTCTTC. This encodes CASSAQGARQFF. The genes are TRBV9 and TRBJ2-1; 8 bases fit TRBD1. Germline CDR1 and CDR2: SGDLS and YYNGEE. The CDR3 extends over 12 amino acids. V lost 3 bases to trimming and J lost 16 bases; unmatched junction nucleotides: 9.

V usage is TRBV9 and J usage is TRBJ2-7; maybe TRBD2 (6 bases). Trimming stripped 0 bases from V and 2 bases from J, with 12 bases between. The CDR3 covers 15 residues. Germline loops: CDR1 SGDLS, CDR2 YYNGEE. The CDR3 DNA is TGTGCCAGCAGCGTAGGCAGCGGGTGGACCTACGAGCAGTACTTC. Translation gives CASSVGSGWTYEQYF.

The sample holds one count of this clone. The V gene is TRBV27, the J gene TRBJ2-7; D not certain. Germline V gives CDR1 MNHEY, CDR2 SMNVEV (reference sequence). Trimming stripped 0 bases from V and 7 bases from J, with 16 bases between. CDR3 length equals 15 residues. This CDR3 reads CASSLSLSPKGEQYF. CDR3 in DNA: TGTGCCAGCAGTTTATCACTGTCCCCAAAGGGTGAGCAGTACTTC.

This clone was observed once. The CDR3 loop is CASSLNGVGETQYF. CDR3 coding DNA: TGCGCCAGCAGCTTGAACGGGGTGGGGGAGACCCAGTACTTC. The V gene is TRBV5-1, the J gene TRBJ2-5, with TRBD2 as a possible D gene (5 bases). Trimming left V 1 base short and J 5 bases short, with 12 bases between. Germline CDR1 SGHRS, CDR2 YFSETQ. CDR3 length: 14 residues.

This chain uses TRBV7-9 with TRBJ1-1; TRBD1 matches 7 bases. V shed 1 base and J 4 bases; nucleotides not matched to a gene: 0. CDR1 and CDR2 (germline): SEHNR, FQNEAQ (reference sequence). The CDR3 extends over 13 amino acids. The CDR3 DNA sequence: TGTGCCAGCAGCTTAGAGGGGGCCACTGAAGCTTTCTTT. It specifies CASSLEGATEAFF.

The CDR3 reads CASSLETTRSYEQYF. The CDR3 DNA reads TGCGCCAGCAGCTTGGAGACTACACGCTCTTACGAGCAGTACTTC. The chain employs TRBV5-1 and TRBJ2-7; tentatively, D is TRBD2 (5 bases). The CDR3 covers 15 residues. Germline values: CDR1 SGHRS, CDR2 YFSETQ. V was cut by 0 bases and J by 4 bases, with 14 bases left in between. Complete variable domain (other parts from reference TRBV5-1 and TRBJ2-7): KAGVTQTPRYLIKTRGQQVTLSCSPISGHRSVSWYQQTPGQGLQFLFEYFSETQRNKGNFPGRFSGRQFSNSRSEMNVSTLELGDSALYLCASSLETTRSYEQYFGPGTRLTVT.

The rearrangement links TRBV28 to TRBJ1-3, with D perhaps matching TRBD1 (6 bases). V was trimmed by 8 bases and J by 2 bases, leaving 13 bases between them. Germline lookup yields CDR1 MDHEN and CDR2 SYDVKM. The CDR3 length is 14 residues. The CDR3 DNA follows: TGTGCCAGCGGAGTAGGGGGTACTGGAAACACCATATATTTT. Translating gives CASGVGGTGNTIYF.

The CDR3 protein is CASSLDNGAGEQYF. DNA of the CDR3: TGTGCCAGCAGCTTAGATAACGGGGCGGGAGAGCAGTACTTC. The chain carries TRBV11-2 and TRBJ2-5, with 7 positions matching TRBD2. V trimming: 0 bases; J trimming: 11 bases; junction bases outside the gene matches: 9. This CDR3 spans 14 amino acids. CDR1 SGHAT and CDR2 FQNNGV come from the germline V gene.

The V call is TRBV7-9, the J call TRBJ1-4; D unresolved. Germline V gene lookup returns CDR1 SEHNR and CDR2 FQNEAQ (reference sequence). The CDR3 extends over 13 amino acids. The V gene lost 10 bases and the J gene lost 8 bases, with 17 bases spanning the gap. The CDR3 loop reads CANTYVGNEKLFF. CDR3 coding DNA: TGTGCCAACACCTACGTCGGGAACGAAAAACTGTTTTTT. The full variable domain, in which reference TRBV7-9 and TRBJ1-4 provide the parts outside the CDR3, is DTGVSQNPRHKITKRGQNVTFRCDPISEHNRLYWYRQTLGQGPEFLTYFQNEAQLEKSRLLSDRFSAERPKGSFSTLEIQRTEQGDSAMYLCANTYVGNEKLFFGSGTQLSVL.

The chain links TRBV18 to TRBJ2-1; D possibly uses TRBD1 or TRBD2 (5 bases each). The CDR3 sequence is 15 residues long. With 3 bases removed from V and 7 bases from J, the gap between germline ends came to 16 bases. Germline CDR1 reads KGHSH; CDR2 reads LQKENI. The chain's CDR3 is CASSPLGETANEQFF. The DNA of the CDR3 is TGTGCCAGCTCACCTCTGGGGGAGACGGCTAATGAGCAGTTCTTC.

This chain uses TRBV25-1 with TRBJ1-1; D ambiguous. CDR1 is MGHDK and CDR2 is SYGVNS in the germline V gene. The CDR3 is 13 residues long. V shed 4 bases and J shed 1 base, with 7 bases lying between them. CDR3 in amino acids: CASSAEKNTEAFF. The CDR3 region has the DNA TGTGCCAGCAGTGCCGAGAAGAACACTGAAGCTTTCTTT.

The rearrangement joins TRBV5-4 to TRBJ1-2, with D possibly TRBD1 on 5 matching bases. The CDR3 runs 13 residues. Trimming cost V 5 bases and J 8 bases, with 16 bases left between them. Germline CDR1 reads SGHNT; CDR2 reads YYREEE (reference sequence). The CDR3 reads CASSYWGTDGYTF. CDR3 nucleotides: TGTGCCAGCAGTTACTGGGGGACGGACGGCTACACCTTC.

The chain carries TRBV28 and TRBJ2-5; tentative D call: TRBD2 (6 bases). The J call is in doubt because the DNA end fits TRBJ2-7 better. Germline values: CDR1 MDHEN, CDR2 SYDVKM. The CDR3 runs to 13 residues. CDR3 region: CASSLAGTYEQYF. The DNA for the CDR3 is TGTGCCAGCAGTCTTGCGGGGACCTACGAGCAGTACTTC.

With respect to this clone: The same CDR3 also results from other DNA sequences found in this sample. V usage is TRBV18 and J usage is TRBJ1-2; a weak D match, TRBD1 (5 bases). The V gene lost 3 bases and the J gene lost 3 bases, with 8 bases spanning the gap. The length of the CDR3 is 13 residues. CDR1 and CDR2 from the germline V gene are KGHSH and LQKENI. The DNA for the CDR3 is TGTGCCAGCTCACCTGGGACGGACTATGGCTACACCTTC. Encoded protein: CASSPGTDYGYTF. The variable domain in full, with the rest retrieved from reference TRBV18 and TRBJ1-2, is NAGVMQNPRHLVRRRGQEARLRCSPMKGHSHVYWYRQLPEEGLKFMVYLQKENIIDESGMPKERFSAEFPKEGPSILRIQQVVRGDSAAYFCASSPGTDYGYTFGSGTRLTVV.

CDR3 loop: CASSLILQGPSTDTQYF. In DNA form, the CDR3 reads TGCGCCAGCAGCTTGATCTTACAGGGACCTAGCACAGATACGCAGTATTTT. The rearrangement links TRBV5-1 to TRBJ2-3, with D perhaps TRBD1 (6 bases). The CDR3 consists of 17 residues. Germline lookup yields CDR1 SGHRS and CDR2 YFSETQ. V dropped 1 base and J dropped 0 bases, with 15 bases sitting between them.

The chain employs TRBV9 and TRBJ1-2; TRBD1 matches 9 bases. This CDR3 region has 14 residues. J lost 5 bases, V lost 3 bases, and 5 bases had no gene match. Germline-derived CDR1 and CDR2 are SGDLS and YYNGEE. The CDR3 protein is CASSALQGAYGYTF. The DNA for the CDR3 is TGTGCCAGCAGCGCCCTACAGGGGGCATATGGCTACACCTTC.

The chain employs TRBV29-1 and TRBJ2-6, with unresolved D. The CDR3 is 14 amino acids. Trimming shortened V by 4 bases and J by 4 bases, and 11 bases separated the two germline ends. Looked up from germline, CDR1 is SQVTM and CDR2 is ANQGSEA. The DNA of the CDR3 is TGCAGCGTTGTTTCTCCTAAGGGGGCCAACGTCCTGACTTTC. Encoded protein: CSVVSPKGANVLTF.

The CDR3 region has the DNA TGTGCCAGCAGCAGCCGACAGGAGCAAGAGACCCAGTACTTC. This sequence encodes CASSSRQEQETQYF. The V gene is TRBV5-4, the J gene TRBJ2-5; possibly TRBD1 for D (6 bases). Trimming shortened V by 4 bases and J by 2 bases, and 12 bases separated the two germline ends. CDR3 length equals 14 residues. The V gene's germline CDR1 is SGHNT and CDR2 YYREEE (reference sequence).

The chain combines TRBV10-2 with TRBJ1-5; 8 bases align to TRBD1. CDR3 length: 13 amino acids. The germline V gene has CDR1 WSHSY and CDR2 SAAADI. The V gene end was trimmed by 10 bases and the J gene end by 5 bases; junction bases not matched to a gene: 7. CDR3 sequence: CATRLTGDQPQHF. CDR3 coding DNA: TGCGCCACACGATTGACAGGGGATCAGCCCCAGCATTTT.

This clone was recorded a few times. This sequence joins TRBV19 and TRBJ1-5; D not certain. Germline lookup yields CDR1 LNHDA and CDR2 SQIVND (reference sequence). V was shortened by 1 base and J by 5 bases, with 12 bases between the two germline ends. The CDR3 extends over 15 amino acids. CDR3 in DNA: TGTGCCAGTAGTATAGGGCAGGTGACGGATCAGCCCCAGCATTTT. It is translated as CASSIGQVTDQPQHF.

The rearrangement uses TRBV27 and TRBJ2-7, with D unresolved. The V end lost 2 bases, the J end lost 2 bases, and 7 bases lay between the germline ends. Germline-derived CDR1 and CDR2 are MNHEY and SMNVEV (reference sequence). The CDR3 runs to 13 residues. The CDR3 region is CASSLRQTYEQYF. The CDR3 nucleotides read TGTGCCAGCAGTTTAAGGCAGACCTACGAGCAGTACTTC.